These T cell receptor beta chains were read from a single sample in a study of blood T cell repertoires in COVID-19. Measured with immunoSEQ multiplex PCR; TCRdb has only the in-frame clones, and not every one. The data show some 140,000 clones, about three quarters seen once. The source material was peripheral blood. The receptor set was obtained from a man at least 80 years old with acute or convalescent COVID-19. Both conserved end residues are part of each CDR3. The D gene is left open where the match is weak.

v_call cdr3_length d_call cdr3_aa
TRBV19 17 . CASSIAQTGSNTGELFF
TRBV6-5 15 . CASSYGSGPGNTIYF
TRBV5-1 16 . CASSFNQGSGANVLTF
TRBV6-6 13 . CASSYPEAYEQFF
TRBV5-8 14 . CASSFQISTDTQYF
TRBV24-1 14 TRBD1 CATIKQGNVHEQYF
TRBV5-5 13 . CASSLDINQPQHF
TRBV29-1 13 TRBD1 CSVRPGQGYEQFF
TRBV6-2/TRBV6-3 15 TRBD1 CASRPEGAGNTEAFF
TRBV24-1 13 . CATSPGSNQPQHF
TRBV7-9 13 . CASSSGLNYGYTF
TRBV7-6 17 . CASSLRGRTGSGNTIYF
TRBV18 17 TRBD1 CASSPYQTGNGNQPQHF
TRBV4-1 16 TRBD1 CASSQQQGQGAVGYTF
TRBV3-1/TRBV3-2 14 . CASSYTGSDTEAFF
TRBV18 15 TRBD2 CASSPPSSGGHEQYF
TRBV15 15 . CATSRDNAPTYEQYF
TRBV6-2/TRBV6-3 13 . CASSYFSGTEAFF
TRBV7-2 15 TRBD1 CASSVLQGRQDGYTF
TRBV7-9 15 TRBD2 CASSFGTTNTGELFF
TRBV5-1 15 TRBD2 CASSLGPGGAETQYF
TRBV5-6 14 TRBD1 CASSWGQGSYEQYF
TRBV11-3 15 TRBD1 CASSPPGGRNTEAFF
TRBV2 14 TRBD1 CASSRDREVGEQYF
TRBV3-1/TRBV3-2 16 . CASSSSVRGPTDTQYF
TRBV6-2/TRBV6-3 12 . CASSSRGETQYF
TRBV11-3 16 . CASSLGRNRAGTEAFF
TRBV5-6 14 . CASSLALRPGELFF
TRBV18 14 . CASSPTEGSNEQFF
TRBV4-3 15 . CASSLSWSLNTEAFF
TRBV28 16 . CASSFGGIQYTDTQYF
TRBV28 19 TRBD1 CASSLGRGQGRRNTGELFF